Listed here are 10 T cell receptor beta chains from one sample, sequenced in a study of blood T cell repertoires in COVID-19. The repertoire was sequenced with immunoSEQ multiplex PCR; TCRdb's copy has only in-frame clones and lacks some. Of about 180,000 clones detected, 85% appear once; the ten largest clones hold roughly 18%. The material sequenced was peripheral blood. The receptors were sampled from a person aged 65-85 years with COVID-19, enrolled during active disease.

The V and J genes are TRBV7-9 and TRBJ1-5, with D perhaps matching TRBD1 (6 bases). CDR3 size: 14 residues. Germline CDR1 is SEHNR and CDR2 is FQNEAQ (reference sequence). V was cut by 4 bases and J by 5 bases, with 12 bases left in between. CDR3: CASSSNKGDQPQHF. The CDR3 DNA sequence: TGTGCCAGCAGCTCAAATAAGGGGGATCAGCCCCAGCATTTT. The full variable domain, its missing parts supplied by reference TRBV7-9 and TRBJ1-5, is DTGVSQNPRHKITKRGQNVTFRCDPISEHNRLYWYRQTLGQGPEFLTYFQNEAQLEKSRLLSDRFSAERPKGSFSTLEIQRTEQGDSAMYLCASSSNKGDQPQHFGDGTRLSIL.

This chain joins TRBV15 and TRBJ1-4; D is perhaps TRBD1 (5 bases). Germline V CDR1 and CDR2: LNHNV, YYDKDF (reference sequence). The CDR3 runs to 13 residues. V shed 4 bases and J shed 8 bases, with 11 bases lying between them. The CDR3 here is CATSKDIYEKLFF. The DNA of the CDR3 is TGTGCCACCAGCAAGGACATATACGAAAAACTGTTTTTT.

The chain combines TRBV3-1 (or the pseudogene TRBV3-2) with TRBJ2-7; no clear D. CDR1 and CDR2 from the germline V gene are LGHDT and YNNKEL (reference sequence). The V gene lost 2 bases and the J gene lost 2 bases, with 10 bases spanning the gap. The CDR3 is made up of 14 amino acids. DNA for the CDR3: TGTGCCAGCAGCCAACAAATAGTAGCCTACGAGCAGTACTTC. Translating gives CASSQQIVAYEQYF.

The V call is TRBV28, the J call TRBJ2-7, with a tentative D call TRBD2 (6 bases). Germline V gives CDR1 MDHEN, CDR2 SYDVKM. V lost 3 bases to trimming and J lost 4 bases, with 13 bases between them. This CDR3 contains 14 residues. In DNA, the CDR3 is TGTGCCAGCAGTTTCTCACTAGCCTCGTACGAGCAGTACTTC. Encoded protein: CASSFSLASYEQYF.

The chain employs TRBV7-9 and TRBJ1-3; possibly TRBD1 for D (6 bases). Germline lookup yields CDR1 SEHNR and CDR2 FQNEAQ (reference sequence). V dropped 4 bases and J dropped 1 base, with 17 bases sitting between them. The CDR3 contains 17 residues. The CDR3 loop reads CASSSSGARLSGNTIYF. The CDR3 coding sequence is TGTGCCAGCAGCTCCTCAGGGGCACGGCTTTCTGGAAACACCATATATTTT.

In its sample, this clone was seen a few times. The gene calls are TRBV2 and TRBJ2-1; no definite D call. This CDR3 spans 12 amino acids. From germline, CDR1 is SNHLY and CDR2 FYNNEI. V shed 7 bases and J shed 3 bases, with 7 bases lying between them. In DNA, the CDR3 is TGTGCCAGCAATACTCGCTACAATGAGCAGTTCTTC. This gives the protein CASNTRYNEQFF.

This clone appeared a single time. This chain uses TRBV28 with TRBJ1-6; D unclear. This CDR3 is 13 amino acids long. V was cut by 6 bases and J by 7 bases, with 10 bases left in between. Germline-derived CDR1 and CDR2 are MDHEN and SYDVKM. The CDR3 loop reads CASRPRMNSPLHF. The CDR3 nucleotides are TGTGCCAGCAGACCCAGGATGAATTCACCCCTCCACTTT.

The V call is TRBV29-1, the J call TRBJ2-2; 7 nucleotides match TRBD2. In germline, CDR1 is SQVTM, CDR2 ANQGSEA. The V segment lost 7 bases and the J segment 0 bases; nucleotides outside the gene matches: 2. The length of the CDR3 is 13 residues. CDR3 nucleotides: TGCAGCGCAGCGGGGCCGAACACCGGGGAGCTGTTTTTT. This encodes CSAAGPNTGELFF.

The chain employs TRBV5-1 and TRBJ2-5; D may be TRBD2 (6 bases). This CDR3 region has 14 residues. V was cut by 0 bases and J by 2 bases, with 8 bases left in between. Germline CDR1 SGHRS, CDR2 YFSETQ. The CDR3 nucleotides are TGCGCCAGCAGCTTGGTCGGGGGACAAGAGACCCAGTACTTC. This translates into CASSLVGGQETQYF.

V is TRBV7-2 and J is TRBJ1-2; D is possibly TRBD1 (5 bases). The CDR3 totals 14 residues. The V end was cut by 6 bases, the J end by 8 bases, with 19 bases between. Germline CDR1 and CDR2: SGHTA and FQGNSA. CDR3 residues: CASSPSTGGSGYTF. The CDR3 DNA follows: TGTGCCAGCAGTCCCTCGACCGGGGGGTCCGGCTACACCTTC.